The 30 T cell receptor beta chains presented below share a single source sample, sequenced in a study of CD8 T cells in Susac syndrome. Random hexamers primed reverse transcription of roughly 0.45 to 1 ug RNA. TCRdb reprocessed the immunoSEQ multiplex PCR reads with MiXCR, giving one entry per CDR3 protein. The sample contains 100,000 or so distinct CDR3 sequences, nearly 97% of which appear only once. Sequencing was carried out using CD8+ T cells from PBMCs. Source of these receptors: a human donor with Susac syndrome.

This clonotype is a singleton in its sample. V usage is TRBV3-1 and J usage is TRBJ2-6; possibly TRBD1 for D (5 bases). Germline V gives CDR1 LGHDT, CDR2 YNNKEL (reference sequence). The CDR3 length is 15 residues. Trimming pared 4 bases from V and 2 bases from J, leaving 9 bases between. CDR3 bases: TGTGCCAGCAGCCTAAGGGGCCCTGGGGCCAACGTCCTGACTTTC. Translation: CASSLRGPGANVLTF.

The V and J genes are TRBV18 and TRBJ2-1, with 7 bases fitting TRBD1. This CDR3 is built from 16 residues. Germline CDR1 and CDR2: KGHSH and LQKENI. The J segment lost 0 bases and the V segment lost 3 bases, leaving 5 bases of the junction unmatched. The CDR3 loop reads CASSPGTASSYNEQFF. The CDR3 DNA follows: TGTGCCAGCTCACCCGGGACAGCCTCCTCCTACAATGAGCAGTTCTTC.

This chain links TRBV9 with TRBJ1-1; D unresolved. CDR3 length equals 14 residues. Germline V gives CDR1 SGDLS, CDR2 YYNGEE. V was clipped by 0 bases and J by 4 bases, with 10 bases between them. CDR3 in amino acids: CASSVVGTLTEAFF. DNA for the CDR3: TGTGCCAGCAGCGTAGTGGGTACCCTCACTGAAGCTTTCTTT.

This clonotype was observed once. This sequence joins TRBV29-1 and TRBJ2-3; weak D call: TRBD2 (5 bases). The germline V gene has CDR1 SQVTM and CDR2 ANQGSEA. This CDR3 is built from 12 residues. Trimming cost V 4 bases and J 5 bases, with 10 bases left between them. CDR3 amino acids: CSVARAGDTQYF. The CDR3 DNA is TGCAGCGTTGCGAGGGCGGGAGATACGCAGTATTTT.

The table lists this clonotype with a count of one. The chain recombines TRBV3-1 with TRBJ1-2; tentatively, D is TRBD1 (5 bases). V lost 0 bases and J lost 2, with 10 bases in between. Germline V gives CDR1 LGHDT, CDR2 YNNKEL (reference sequence). The CDR3 loop spans 15 amino acids. The CDR3 DNA reads TGTGCCAGCAGCCAAGATTGGGGCCAGAACTATGGCTACACCTTC. This gives the protein CASSQDWGQNYGYTF.

The chain employs TRBV27 and TRBJ2-7; D unclear. The CDR3 contains 11 residues. Deletions cut 8 bases from V and 1 base from J, with 6 bases between. Per germline, CDR1 MNHEY and CDR2 SMNVEV (reference sequence). CDR3 sequence: CASVYSYEQYF. The CDR3 region has the DNA TGTGCCAGCGTGTATTCCTACGAGCAGTACTTC.

The chain joins TRBV14 to TRBJ2-7, with a weak D call TRBD1 (6 bases). The CDR3 is made up of 13 amino acids. CDR1 and CDR2 from the germline V gene are SGHDN and FVKESK. The V gene lost 1 base and the J gene lost 5 bases, with 9 bases spanning the gap. The CDR3 DNA sequence: TGTGCCAGCAGCCAAGGAAAGGGGGACGAGCAGTACTTC. Amino acid sequence: CASSQGKGDEQYF.

This chain joins TRBV4-1 and TRBJ2-7, with D possibly matching TRBD1 (7 bases). V was trimmed by 4 bases and J by 2 bases, leaving 12 bases between them. This CDR3 has 14 residues. Germline loops: CDR1 MGHRA, CDR2 YSYEKL. CDR3 sequence (DNA): TGCGCCAGCAGCCCACAGGGGAGGACCTACGAGCAGTACTTC. The encoded protein is CASSPQGRTYEQYF.

The chain has TRBV2 and TRBJ2-2; 10 bases map to TRBD2. The V segment lost 8 bases and the J segment 0 bases; nucleotides outside the gene matches: 6. The CDR3 contains 16 residues. CDR1 SNHLY and CDR2 FYNNEI come from the germline V gene. DNA of the CDR3: TGTGCCAGCTCCTCGGGACTAGCGCCGAACACCGGGGAGCTGTTTTTT. Amino acid sequence: CASSSGLAPNTGELFF. The entire variable domain, with the rest obtained from reference TRBV2 and TRBJ2-2, is as follows: EPEVTQTPSHQVTQMGQEVILRCVPISNHLYFYWYRQILGQKVEFLVSFYNNEISEKSEIFDDQFSVERPDGSNFTLKIRSTKLEDSAMYFCASSSGLAPNTGELFFGEGSRLTVL.

The chain recombines TRBV13 with TRBJ2-1; D may be TRBD2 (6 bases). The CDR3 contains 15 residues. Germline V gene data show CDR1 as PRHDT and CDR2 as FYEKMQ (reference sequence). The germline V and J ends were trimmed by 5 bases and 3 bases, with 14 bases remaining between them. CDR3 sequence (DNA): TGTGCCAGCAGCCCAACGGGACTCCTCTACAATGAGCAGTTCTTC. Translated: CASSPTGLLYNEQFF. Looking up the rest from reference TRBV13 and TRBJ2-1 gives the full variable domain: AAGVIQSPRHLIKEKRETATLKCYPIPRHDTVYWYQQGPGQDPQFLISFYEKMQSDKGSIPDRFSAQQFSDYHSELNMSSLELGDSALYFCASSPTGLLYNEQFFGPGTRLTVL.

The genes are TRBV12-3 or TRBV12-4 and TRBJ1-1; D not resolved. The V gene lost 4 bases and the J gene lost 10 bases, with 13 bases spanning the gap. The CDR3 runs 12 residues. CDR3 nucleotides: TGTGCCAGCAGTTCCTATGAGCAGCGAGCTTTCTTT. Translating gives CASSSYEQRAFF.

This clonotype was detected only once. The rearrangement joins TRBV19 to TRBJ2-1; D gene ambiguous. Trimming pared 7 bases from V and 8 bases from J, leaving 9 bases between. Germline CDR1 is LNHDA and CDR2 is SQIVND (reference sequence). This CDR3 is built from 11 residues. The CDR3 DNA sequence: TGTGCCAGTACCTCGGGCTATGAGCAGTTCTTC. As protein: CASTSGYEQFF.

This rearrangement joins TRBV10-3 to TRBJ1-2; 9 bases align to TRBD1. The CDR3 extends over 13 amino acids. The J segment lost 6 bases and the V segment lost 6 bases, leaving 5 bases of the junction unmatched. CDR1 and CDR2 (germline): ENHRY, SYGVKD. The CDR3 DNA is TGTGCCATCAGCGGGGGACAGGGCAATGGCTACACCTTC. Translated, it gives CAISGGQGNGYTF.

This clonotype was detected once. This chain links TRBV19 with TRBJ2-6; the match to TRBD1 covers 12 bases. Per the germline V gene, CDR1 is LNHDA and CDR2 is SQIVND (reference sequence). This CDR3 has 20 residues. The junction had 8 bases not matched to a gene; V was cut back by 2 bases and J by 0 bases. The CDR3 region has the DNA TGTGCCAGTAGTATACTGGGACAGGGGGCTTCCTACTCTGGGGCCAACGTCCTGACTTTC. The encoded protein is CASSILGQGASYSGANVLTF.

J is TRBJ1-2 and V is TRBV4-2, with 12 bases fitting TRBD1. The ends lost 4 bases at V and 8 bases at J; junction bases unmatched: 11. Germline lookup yields CDR1 LGHNA and CDR2 YNFKEQ. The CDR3 covers 16 residues. CDR3 sequence reads: CASSPGTGGFFWGYTF. The CDR3 DNA sequence: TGTGCCAGCAGCCCCGGGACAGGGGGCTTCTTTTGGGGCTACACCTTC.

The chain recombines TRBV29-1 with TRBJ1-2, with a possible D match to TRBD1 (5 bases). Germline CDR1 reads SQVTM; CDR2 reads ANQGSEA. CDR3 length: 13 amino acids. V lost 7 bases, J lost 5 bases, and 17 bases lay in between. CDR3 DNA: TGCAGCGACCGGGACGGATCTAGATATGGCTACACCTTC. As protein: CSDRDGSRYGYTF.

V usage is TRBV20-1 and J usage is TRBJ2-1, with TRBD2 matching over 9 bases. V was clipped by 0 bases and J by 7 bases; unmatched bases: 7. This CDR3 comprises 15 residues. Germline V gene sequence: CDR1 DFQATT, CDR2 SNEGSKA (reference sequence). CDR3 region: CSARDAAGGGNEQFF. CDR3 in DNA: TGCAGTGCTAGAGATGCAGCGGGAGGAGGTAATGAGCAGTTCTTC.

This clonotype is a singleton in its sample. This rearrangement joins TRBV20-1 to TRBJ1-1; 7 bases line up with TRBD1. V was clipped by 3 bases and J by 3 bases; unmatched bases: 19. Per the germline V gene, CDR1 is DFQATT and CDR2 is SNEGSKA (reference sequence). The CDR3 consists of 18 residues. CDR3 sequence: CSARGWAQGSEYDTEAFF. The CDR3 bases are TGCAGTGCTAGGGGGTGGGCACAGGGGTCGGAGTACGACACTGAAGCTTTCTTT.

DNA of the CDR3: TGTGCCAGCAGTTGGACTAGCGGGGAGTCCTACGAGCAGTACTTC. Encoded protein: CASSWTSGESYEQYF. The chain combines TRBV2 with TRBJ2-7; the match to TRBD2 covers 12 bases. In germline, CDR1 is SNHLY, CDR2 FYNNEI. The junction had 3 bases not matched to a gene; V was cut back by 5 bases and J by 1 base. The CDR3 totals 15 residues. The full variable domain, with the rest looked up from reference TRBV2 and TRBJ2-7, is EPEVTQTPSHQVTQMGQEVILRCVPISNHLYFYWYRQILGQKVEFLVSFYNNEISEKSEIFDDQFSVERPDGSNFTLKIRSTKLEDSAMYFCASSWTSGESYEQYFGPGTRLTVT.

This rearrangement joins TRBV12-3 or TRBV12-4 to TRBJ1-3; D is unclear. The length of the CDR3 is 13 residues. Trimming took 0 bases from V and 4 from J, leaving 4 bases between them. The CDR3 is CASSLAGGNTIYF. The CDR3 DNA reads TGTGCCAGCAGTTTAGCGGGGGGAAACACCATATATTTT.

The J gene is TRBJ1-5, the V gene TRBV2, with TRBD1 matching 7 bases. V lost 8 bases, J lost 3 bases, and 7 bases stayed unmatched. Germline CDR1 SNHLY, CDR2 FYNNEI. The CDR3 extends over 14 amino acids. The CDR3 sequence is CASDPQGTNQPQHF. CDR3 sequence (DNA): TGTGCCAGCGACCCACAGGGGACCAATCAGCCCCAGCATTTT.

This chain links TRBV4-1 with TRBJ2-2; a weak D match, TRBD2 (6 bases). V lost 0 bases, J lost 2 bases, and 19 bases lay in between. Germline CDR1 is MGHRA and CDR2 is YSYEKL. This CDR3 region has 19 residues. CDR3 region: CASSQDHPGLRFNTGELFF. The CDR3 DNA is TGCGCCAGCAGCCAAGACCATCCGGGACTCCGTTTTAACACCGGGGAGCTGTTTTTT.

The CDR3: CSAGTGRSYEQYF. CDR3 bases: TGCAGCGCCGGGACAGGGAGGTCCTACGAGCAGTACTTC. The V and J genes are TRBV29-1 and TRBJ2-7; TRBD1 aligns across 9 bases. Germline-derived CDR1 and CDR2 are SQVTM and ANQGSEA. CDR3 length equals 13 residues. With V trimmed by 7 bases and J by 1 base, 5 bases remained unmatched.

The V gene is TRBV12-3 or TRBV12-4, the J gene TRBJ2-1; 7 bases line up with TRBD1. Unmatched junction bases numbered 3, after V lost 10 bases and J lost 9 bases. The CDR3 covers 10 residues. The CDR3 loop is CATSGGEQFF. The CDR3 DNA follows: TGTGCCACCTCAGGGGGTGAGCAGTTCTTC.

This rearrangement joins TRBV5-1 to TRBJ1-1; D ambiguous. Deletions cut 0 bases from V and 1 base from J, with 7 bases between. The germline V gene encodes CDR1 SGHRS and CDR2 YFSETQ. CDR3 size: 14 residues. The CDR3 nucleotides read TGCGCCAGCAGCTTGGCGGGAACGAACACTGAAGCTTTCTTT. The encoded protein is CASSLAGTNTEAFF.

The chain uses TRBV20-1 and TRBJ2-7; 8 nucleotides match TRBD2. Per the germline V gene, CDR1 is DFQATT and CDR2 is SNEGSKA (reference sequence). V lost 3 bases to trimming and J lost 2 bases; unmatched junction nucleotides: 18. CDR3 length equals 18 residues. This CDR3 is CSASRVFGEAGVPYEQYF. In nucleotides, the CDR3 is TGCAGTGCTAGTAGAGTCTTCGGTGAAGCGGGAGTCCCCTACGAGCAGTACTTC.

This chain uses TRBV2 with TRBJ2-7; TRBD2 matches at 8 bases. The CDR3 consists of 14 residues. Germline CDR1 and CDR2: SNHLY and FYNNEI. Germline trimming cut 7 bases from V and 3 bases from J; bases unmatched to any gene: 8. CDR3 sequence: CASKNSGIGYEQYF. CDR3 coding DNA: TGTGCCAGCAAGAATAGCGGGATAGGCTACGAGCAGTACTTC.

The chain joins TRBV9 to TRBJ1-1; TRBD1 might be the D (5 bases). The CDR3 spans 15 residues. The ends were cut back, 0 bases at V and 2 bases at J, with 11 bases in the middle. CDR1 and CDR2 (germline): SGDLS, YYNGEE. Written as DNA, the CDR3 is TGTGCCAGCAGCGTAGCCCCGACAGCAAACACTGAAGCTTTCTTT. It specifies CASSVAPTANTEAFF. The full variable domain, with the rest looked up from reference TRBV9 and TRBJ1-1, is DSGVTQTPKHLITATGQRVTLRCSPRSGDLSVYWYQQSLDQGLQFLIQYYNGEERAKGNILERFSAQQFPDLHSELNLSSLELGDSALYFCASSVAPTANTEAFFGQGTRLTVV.

The chain joins TRBV7-3 to TRBJ2-5; TRBD1 matches at 7 bases. The CDR3 is 14 residues long. CDR1 is SGHTA, CDR2 FQGTGA, per germline. The J segment lost 5 bases and the V segment lost 5 bases, leaving 8 bases of the junction unmatched. The CDR3 loop reads CASSPGQVGETQYF. The CDR3 DNA follows: TGTGCCAGCAGCCCCGGACAGGTTGGGGAGACCCAGTACTTC. Complete variable domain (other parts from reference TRBV7-3 and TRBJ2-5): GAGVSQTPSNKVTEKGKYVELRCDPISGHTALYWYRQSLGQGPEFLIYFQGTGAADDSGLPNDRFFAVRPEGSVSTLKIQRTERGDSAVYLCASSPGQVGETQYFGPGTRLLVL.

The V gene is TRBV6-1, the J gene TRBJ2-1, with 9 bases fitting TRBD2. Losses at the gene ends were 2 bases for V and 3 bases for J; bases not matched to a gene: 5. The CDR3 runs 16 residues. CDR1 and CDR2 (germline): MNHNS, SASEGT. Here the CDR3 DNA reads TGTGCCAGCAGTGAATCAGCGGGAGGCCTCTACAATGAGCAGTTCTTC. Protein product: CASSESAGGLYNEQFF.